The rows below give T cell receptor beta chains drawn from one sample of a study of Graves' ophthalmopathy and Graves' hyperthyroidism. TCRdb independently ran MiXCR on the multiplex PCR reads; one entry per CDR3 protein. The sample holds hundreds of thousands of distinct CDR3 sequences, around 40% seen once. Sequencing was carried out using peripheral blood. These receptors all stem from an adult man with Graves' ophthalmopathy. CDR3s include the opening cysteine and the closing phenylalanine or tryptophan. For some rows the clone size is stated as once, few or many, or as a class when expanded; others skip it.

TRBJ2-6	TRBV7-2	NA	CASSLARTSGTYVLTF
TRBJ1-1	TRBV12-3/TRBV12-4	few	CASSSGAGGNTEAFF
TRBJ2-5	TRBV7-2	many	CASSFTPRETQYF
TRBJ1-2	TRBV7-8	many	CASSFGLFAGPRGYTF
TRBJ2-7	TRBV29-1	many	CSVTQGSVEQYF
TRBJ1-5	TRBV24-1	NA	CTSRQQGLGQPQHF
TRBJ2-7	TRBV20-1	NA	CSTSGSPREQYF
TRBJ2-7	TRBV5-4	NA	CASSQGLAGVDEQYF
TRBJ2-2	TRBV5-1	few	CASSLATNTGELFF
TRBJ1-2	TRBV28	many	CASSLYTGLYGYTF
TRBJ1-4	TRBV25-1	once	CASSPRRVVSEKLFF
TRBJ2-5	TRBV7-8	NA	CASSTDRFGETQYF
TRBJ1-2	TRBV7-9	many	CASSLVPGYGYTF
TRBJ1-2	TRBV20-1	few	CSARVGPGYGYTF
TRBJ2-7	TRBV7-2	few	CASSEASQFHEQYF
TRBJ1-1	TRBV9	NA	CASSLGRVLGNTEAFF
TRBJ2-7	TRBV11-2	NA	CATGASGSYEQYF
TRBJ2-2	TRBV25-1	NA	CATSRTRLTGELFF
TRBJ2-5	TRBV24-1	many	CATSDLGGGRETQYF
TRBJ1-1	TRBV2	many	CASTREVRTEAFF
TRBJ2-2	TRBV7-6	NA	CASSLVGLAGVNTGELFF
TRBJ2-5	TRBV19	NA	CASSIGGNQETQYF
TRBJ1-6	TRBV7-8	NA	CASSQEGVGLLDSPLHF
TRBJ2-5	TRBV20-1	many	CSALGVVAETQYF